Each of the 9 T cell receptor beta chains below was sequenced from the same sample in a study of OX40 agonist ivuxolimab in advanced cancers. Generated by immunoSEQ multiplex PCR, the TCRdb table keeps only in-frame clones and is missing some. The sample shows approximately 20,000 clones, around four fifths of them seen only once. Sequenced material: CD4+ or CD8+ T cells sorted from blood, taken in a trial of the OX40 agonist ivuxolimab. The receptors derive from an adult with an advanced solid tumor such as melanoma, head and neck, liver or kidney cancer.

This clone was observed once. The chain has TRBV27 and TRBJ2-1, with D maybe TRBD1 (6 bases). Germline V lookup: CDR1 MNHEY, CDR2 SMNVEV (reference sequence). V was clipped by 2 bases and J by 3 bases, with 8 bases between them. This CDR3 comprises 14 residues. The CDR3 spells CASSLTGIYNEQFF. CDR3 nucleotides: TGTGCCAGCAGTTTAACAGGGATCTACAATGAGCAGTTCTTC.

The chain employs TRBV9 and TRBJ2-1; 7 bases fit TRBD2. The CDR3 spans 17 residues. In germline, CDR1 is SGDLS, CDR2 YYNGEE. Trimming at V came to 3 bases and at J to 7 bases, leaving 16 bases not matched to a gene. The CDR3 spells CASSARGDYPTENEQFF. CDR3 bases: TGTGCCAGCAGCGCGCGTGGGGACTACCCGACAGAGAATGAGCAGTTCTTC.

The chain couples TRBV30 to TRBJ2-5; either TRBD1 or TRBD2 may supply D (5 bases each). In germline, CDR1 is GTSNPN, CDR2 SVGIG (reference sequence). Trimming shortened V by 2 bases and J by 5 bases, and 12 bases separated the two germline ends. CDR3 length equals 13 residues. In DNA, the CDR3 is TGTGCCTGGAGTTCGAGGGGTCTGGAGACCCAGTACTTC. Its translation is CAWSSRGLETQYF.

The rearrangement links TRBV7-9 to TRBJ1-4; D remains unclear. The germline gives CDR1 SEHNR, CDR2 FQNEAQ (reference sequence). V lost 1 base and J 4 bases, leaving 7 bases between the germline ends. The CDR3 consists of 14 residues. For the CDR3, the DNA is TGTGCCAGCAGCTTAGGGAGCAATAATGAAAAACTGTTTTTT. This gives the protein CASSLGSNNEKLFF.

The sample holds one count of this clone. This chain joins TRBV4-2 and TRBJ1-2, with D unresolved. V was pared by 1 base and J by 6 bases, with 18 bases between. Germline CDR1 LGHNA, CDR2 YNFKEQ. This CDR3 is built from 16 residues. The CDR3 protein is CASSQVRQDGTNGYTF. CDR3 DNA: TGTGCCAGCAGCCAAGTACGCCAGGACGGTACTAATGGCTACACCTTC.

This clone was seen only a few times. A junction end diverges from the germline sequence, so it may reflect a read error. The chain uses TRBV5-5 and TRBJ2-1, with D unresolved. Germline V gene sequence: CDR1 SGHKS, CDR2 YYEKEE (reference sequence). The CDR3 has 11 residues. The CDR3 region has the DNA TGTGCCAGCAGCTCTTCTAAAGGTTCGATCTTC. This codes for CASSSSKGSIF.

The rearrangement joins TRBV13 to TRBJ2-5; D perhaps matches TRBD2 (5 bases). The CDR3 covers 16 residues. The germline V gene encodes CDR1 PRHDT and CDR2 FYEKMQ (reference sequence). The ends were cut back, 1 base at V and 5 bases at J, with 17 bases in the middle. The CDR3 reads CASSLATDGKHETQYF. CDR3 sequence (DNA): TGTGCCAGCAGCTTAGCCACGGACGGGAAGCACGAGACCCAGTACTTC.

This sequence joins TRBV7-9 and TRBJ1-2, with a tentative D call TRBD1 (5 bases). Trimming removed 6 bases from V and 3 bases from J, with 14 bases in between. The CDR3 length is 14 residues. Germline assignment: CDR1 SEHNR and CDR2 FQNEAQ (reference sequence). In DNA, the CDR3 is TGTGCCAGCAGTTCAAAAGGGGTTCACTATGGCTACACCTTC. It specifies CASSSKGVHYGYTF.

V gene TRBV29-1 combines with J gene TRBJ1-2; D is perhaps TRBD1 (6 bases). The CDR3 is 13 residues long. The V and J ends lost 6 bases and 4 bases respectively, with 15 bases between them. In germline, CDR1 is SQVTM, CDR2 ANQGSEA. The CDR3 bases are TGCAGCGTGCTAAACGGACAGAGCTATGGCTACACCTTC. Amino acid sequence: CSVLNGQSYGYTF.